Given below is one TCR beta chain in context. The target antigen is unknown. 13 Jbeta primers and 60 Vbeta primers were used for the PCR. Sequenced by immunoSEQ multiplex PCR; TCRdb stores in-frame clones only, minus some. The sample shows tens of thousands of clones, roughly 72% of them seen only once. This record belongs to a study of cytomegalovirus exposure and HLA in healthy donors. Study observations and caveats: The authors confirmed in vitro that three CMV-associated chains were specific for CMV antigens. The study listed about 150 cytomegalovirus-associated TCR beta chains. Later analysis identified several of the most significant clusters that appeared linked to common viral pathogens. Productive status was seen about 90% or about 30% of the time for most TCR beta V segments in an earlier analysis.

Sequenced sample: PBMCs. The receptor was derived from a man aged 50-60 years in good health and CMV-seronegative.

CDR3 protein: CASSPPRGLTEAFF. The CDR3 DNA reads TGTGCCAGCTCACCCCCTCGGGGGTTGACTGAAGCTTTCTTT. The chain carries TRBV18 and TRBJ1-1, with a tentative D call TRBD1 (5 bases). V lost 3 bases and J lost 5, with 13 bases in between. Germline lookup yields CDR1 KGHSH and CDR2 LQKENI. CDR3 size: 14 residues. Supplemented by reference TRBV18 and TRBJ1-1, the full variable domain reads NAGVMQNPRHLVRRRGQEARLRCSPMKGHSHVYWYRQLPEEGLKFMVYLQKENIIDESGMPKERFSAEFPKEGPSILRIQQVVRGDSAAYFCASSPPRGLTEAFFGQGTRLTVV.